Below, 16 T cell receptor beta chains from the same sample are listed, as sequenced in a study of STAT3 mutations in large granular lymphocyte leukemia. TCRdb's copy holds only in-frame clones and misses some; the assay was immunoSEQ multiplex PCR. Of about 6,600 clones in the sample, around 52% were seen once. Study outcomes and limitations: Every T-LGLL patient had at least one immunodominant TCRbeta clonotype.

These TCRs' antigens remain unknown. The sequencing input was peripheral blood mononuclear cells. Every receptor here comes from a boy under 18 with T-cell large granular lymphocyte leukemia. Some clones in this sample may be carry-over from other donors' samples.

The gene calls are TRBV25-1 and TRBJ2-7; D may be TRBD1 (6 bases). Between the trimmed V and J ends, which lost 4 bases and 0 bases, there was a span of 19 bases. The V gene's germline CDR1 is MGHDK and CDR2 SYGVNS. This CDR3 contains 17 residues. CDR3 sequence: CASSAPYGRGISYEQYF. In DNA form, the CDR3 reads TGTGCCAGCAGTGCCCCTTACGGCAGGGGAATCTCCTACGAGCAGTACTTC.

The genes are TRBV5-6 and TRBJ1-5; D is unresolved. The CDR3 runs 14 residues. The germline CDR1 and CDR2 sequences are SGHDT and YYEEEE. The V and J ends lost 4 bases and 1 base respectively, with 9 bases between them. DNA for the CDR3: TGTGCCAGCAGCGTACGCTGGAGCAATCAGCCCCAGCATTTT. This gives the protein CASSVRWSNQPQHF.

V is TRBV5-1 and J is TRBJ2-7, with TRBD2 matching over 9 bases. From germline, CDR1 is SGHRS and CDR2 YFSETQ. CDR3 size: 17 residues. Trimming at V came to 3 bases and at J to 0 bases, leaving 10 bases not matched to a gene. CDR3 sequence reads: CASSSSSTSGFSYEQYF. The CDR3 nucleotides are TGCGCCAGCAGCTCGTCTTCCACTAGCGGGTTCTCCTACGAGCAGTACTTC.

In nucleotides, the CDR3 is TGCGCCAGCAGCTTGGGGGACAGGGGCGCCAATCAGCCCCAGCATTTT. This encodes CASSLGDRGANQPQHF. This chain links TRBV5-1 with TRBJ1-5; 10 nucleotides align to TRBD1. The V segment lost 0 bases and the J segment 3 bases; nucleotides outside the gene matches: 3. The germline V gene has CDR1 SGHRS and CDR2 YFSETQ. The CDR3 runs to 16 residues.

The V gene is TRBV29-1, the J gene TRBJ2-1, with a weak D call TRBD1 (5 bases). With 7 bases removed from V and 9 bases from J, the gap between germline ends came to 13 bases. The germline V gene has CDR1 SQVTM and CDR2 ANQGSEA. This CDR3 contains 11 residues. The DNA of the CDR3 is TGCAGCGCCCCGCGTAGGGGTGAGCAGTTCTTC. Translation gives CSAPRRGEQFF.

The gene calls are TRBV4-3 and TRBJ2-1; possible D gene TRBD1, 5 bases. The CDR3 contains 13 residues. Deletions cut 5 bases from V and 10 bases from J, with 15 bases between. Looked up from germline, CDR1 is LGHNA and CDR2 is YSLEER. CDR3 amino acids: CASSYRNGQEQFF. In DNA, the CDR3 is TGCGCCAGCAGCTACAGGAATGGTCAGGAGCAGTTCTTC.

This chain connects TRBV5-1 to TRBJ1-2; D unresolved. From germline, CDR1 is SGHRS and CDR2 YFSETQ. This CDR3 spans 14 amino acids. The V end lost 1 base, the J end lost 2 bases, and 9 bases lay between the germline ends. CDR3 sequence reads: CASSLTVGNYGYTF. In nucleotides, the CDR3 is TGCGCCAGCAGCTTGACAGTTGGGAACTATGGCTACACCTTC. The complete variable domain, with remaining parts taken from reference TRBV5-1 and TRBJ1-2, reads KAGVTQTPRYLIKTRGQQVTLSCSPISGHRSVSWYQQTPGQGLQFLFEYFSETQRNKGNFPGRFSGRQFSNSRSEMNVSTLELGDSALYLCASSLTVGNYGYTFGSGTRLTVV.

This clone was observed a few times. V gene TRBV5-1 combines with J gene TRBJ1-6, with a tentative D call TRBD1 (5 bases). With 0 bases removed from V and 6 bases from J, the gap between germline ends came to 7 bases. Per the germline V gene, CDR1 is SGHRS and CDR2 is YFSETQ. This CDR3 spans 14 amino acids. CDR3 nucleotide sequence: TGCGCCAGCAGCTTGGACAGGACTAATTCACCCCTCCACTTT. It specifies CASSLDRTNSPLHF.

This clone occurred a few times. The chain joins TRBV18 to TRBJ1-3, with D unclear. The CDR3 is 14 amino acids. V gave up 3 bases and J gave up 4 bases, with 10 bases separating them. Germline V lookup: CDR1 KGHSH, CDR2 LQKENI. The CDR3 DNA is TGTGCCAGCTCACCGGCGCAGGACGGAAACACCATATATTTT. Translating gives CASSPAQDGNTIYF. Using reference TRBV18 and TRBJ1-3 for the parts outside the CDR3, the full variable domain is NAGVMQNPRHLVRRRGQEARLRCSPMKGHSHVYWYRQLPEEGLKFMVYLQKENIIDESGMPKERFSAEFPKEGPSILRIQQVVRGDSAAYFCASSPAQDGNTIYFGEGSWLTVV.

The gene calls are TRBV6-4 and TRBJ2-6; no reliable D call. V dropped 2 bases and J dropped 0 bases, with 2 bases sitting between them. The CDR3 covers 14 residues. Germline values: CDR1 MRHNA, CDR2 SNTAGT. As DNA, the CDR3 is TGTGCCAGCAGTGACAACTCTGGGGCCAACGTCCTGACTTTC. It specifies CASSDNSGANVLTF.

The rearrangement uses TRBV5-1 and TRBJ2-3; 8 bases match TRBD2. The ends lost 0 bases at V and 4 bases at J; junction bases unmatched: 7. The CDR3 runs to 16 residues. Germline CDR1 reads SGHRS; CDR2 reads YFSETQ. The CDR3 is CASSLVLSGDSDTQYF. DNA for the CDR3: TGCGCCAGCAGCTTGGTTCTTAGCGGGGACTCAGATACGCAGTATTTT.

This rearrangement joins TRBV9 to TRBJ2-1, with 10 nucleotides matching TRBD2. The germline V gene has CDR1 SGDLS and CDR2 YYNGEE. This CDR3 is built from 15 residues. After removal of 1 base from V and 6 bases from J, the junction contained 4 bases not matched to a gene. CDR3 sequence (DNA): TGTGCCAGCAGCGTATCTCTAGCGGGAGTCAATGAGCAGTTCTTC. It yields the protein CASSVSLAGVNEQFF.

This clone was counted a few times. The sample has other DNA sequences that encode this CDR3 too. The rearrangement joins TRBV9 to TRBJ2-2; 8 nucleotides match TRBD1. Germline CDR1 is SGDLS and CDR2 is YYNGEE. The CDR3 is 17 residues long. Germline trimming cut 0 bases from V and 0 bases from J; bases unmatched to any gene: 4. For the CDR3, the DNA is TGTGCCAGCAGCGTAGACAGGGGGACCGCGAACACCGGGGAGCTGTTTTTT. This encodes CASSVDRGTANTGELFF.

The gene calls are TRBV27 and TRBJ1-6; a weak D match, TRBD1 (6 bases). Trimming cost V 4 bases and J 14 bases, with 18 bases left between them. In germline, CDR1 is MNHEY, CDR2 SMNVEV (reference sequence). The CDR3 is 14 residues long. Here the CDR3 DNA reads TGTGCCAGCAGTTCCTACCGGGACAAGGGAGCCCTCCACTTT. It yields the protein CASSSYRDKGALHF.

The chain carries TRBV28 and TRBJ2-7, with 8 bases matching TRBD1. V lost 1 base, J lost 7 bases, and 9 bases stayed unmatched. The CDR3 is 15 residues long. In germline, CDR1 is MDHEN, CDR2 SYDVKM. The chain's CDR3 is CASSLSQGAQVEQYF. The CDR3 DNA sequence: TGTGCCAGCAGTTTATCTCAGGGGGCCCAAGTGGAGCAGTACTTC.

The CDR3 DNA follows: TGTGCCAGCAGCTTATACAGGGGTAAGCGCGAGCAGTACTTC. As protein: CASSLYRGKREQYF. The rearrangement links TRBV5-6 to TRBJ2-7; 7 bases map to TRBD1. V dropped 2 bases and J dropped 6; count of bases not matched to a gene: 8. Germline values: CDR1 SGHDT, CDR2 YYEEEE. CDR3 length: 14 amino acids.